This record looks at one TCR beta chain sequence and its context. Sequencing was performed with immunoSEQ multiplex PCR; in TCRdb, only in-frame clones are kept and a portion is missing. The sample shows about 73,000 clones, roughly nine tenths of them seen only once. The V gene lost 1 base and the J gene lost 9 bases, with 11 bases spanning the gap. This CDR3 comprises 13 residues. CDR1 is SGHAT and CDR2 is FQNNGV in the germline V gene. The data are from a study of control samples from healthy donors and cancer patients. Source material: blood. The origin of this receptor is a woman aged 45 to 65 in good health. The chain links TRBV11-2 to TRBJ2-3; D is perhaps TRBD1 (5 bases). CDR3 loop: CASSLGGKGTQYF. The CDR3 DNA reads as TGTGCCAGCAGCTTAGGTGGTAAGGGGACGCAGTATTTT.